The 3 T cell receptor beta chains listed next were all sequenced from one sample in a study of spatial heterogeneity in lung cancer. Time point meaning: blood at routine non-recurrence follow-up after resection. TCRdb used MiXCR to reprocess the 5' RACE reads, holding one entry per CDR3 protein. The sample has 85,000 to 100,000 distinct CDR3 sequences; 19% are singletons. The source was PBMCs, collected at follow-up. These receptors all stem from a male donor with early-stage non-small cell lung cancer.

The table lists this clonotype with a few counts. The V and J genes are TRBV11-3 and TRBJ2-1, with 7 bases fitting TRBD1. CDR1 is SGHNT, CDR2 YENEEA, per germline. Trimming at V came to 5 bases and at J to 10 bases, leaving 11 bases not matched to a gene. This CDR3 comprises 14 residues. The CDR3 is CASSPRTGFSEQFF. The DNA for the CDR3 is TGTGCCAGCAGCCCAAGGACAGGCTTTTCGGAGCAGTTCTTC.

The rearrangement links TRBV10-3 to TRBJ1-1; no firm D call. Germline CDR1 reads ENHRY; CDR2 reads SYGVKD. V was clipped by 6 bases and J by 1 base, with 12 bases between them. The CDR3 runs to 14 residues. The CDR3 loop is CAIRNRTRNTEAFF. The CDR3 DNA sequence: TGTGCCATCAGAAACCGCACGAGGAACACTGAAGCTTTCTTT.

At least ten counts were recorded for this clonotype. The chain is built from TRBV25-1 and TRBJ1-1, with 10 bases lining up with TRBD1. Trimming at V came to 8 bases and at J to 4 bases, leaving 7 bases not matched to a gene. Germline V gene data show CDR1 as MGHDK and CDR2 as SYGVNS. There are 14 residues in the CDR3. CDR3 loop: CASGGQGPGTEAFF. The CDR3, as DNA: TGTGCCAGCGGGGGACAGGGGCCGGGCACTGAAGCTTTCTTT.